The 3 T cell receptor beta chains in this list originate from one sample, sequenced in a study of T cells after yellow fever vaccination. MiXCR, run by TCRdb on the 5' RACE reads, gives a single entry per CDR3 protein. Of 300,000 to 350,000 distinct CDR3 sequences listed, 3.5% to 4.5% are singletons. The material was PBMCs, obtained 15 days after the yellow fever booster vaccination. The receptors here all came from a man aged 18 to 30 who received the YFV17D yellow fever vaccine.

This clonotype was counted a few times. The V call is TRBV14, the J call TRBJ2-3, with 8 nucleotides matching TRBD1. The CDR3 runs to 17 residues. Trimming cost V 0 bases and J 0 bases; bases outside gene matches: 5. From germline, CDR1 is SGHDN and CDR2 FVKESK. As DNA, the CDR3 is TGTGCCAGCAGCCAAGACAGGGGGCCCTTAAGCACAGATACGCAGTATTTT. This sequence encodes CASSQDRGPLSTDTQYF.

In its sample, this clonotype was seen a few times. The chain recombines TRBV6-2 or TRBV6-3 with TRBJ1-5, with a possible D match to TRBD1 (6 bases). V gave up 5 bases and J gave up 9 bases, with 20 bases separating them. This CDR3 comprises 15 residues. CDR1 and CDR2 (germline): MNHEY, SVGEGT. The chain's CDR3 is CASSRPPSGGLPQHF. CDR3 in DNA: TGTGCCAGCAGTCGGCCCCCTTCGGGGGGCCTGCCCCAGCATTTT.

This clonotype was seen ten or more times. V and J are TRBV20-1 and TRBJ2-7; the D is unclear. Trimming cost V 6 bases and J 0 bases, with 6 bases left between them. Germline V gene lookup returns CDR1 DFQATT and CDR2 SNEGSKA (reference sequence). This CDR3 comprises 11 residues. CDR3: CSAIASYEQYF. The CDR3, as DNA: TGCAGTGCCATCGCCTCCTACGAGCAGTACTTC.